The sequence of this TCR beta chain was determined in a study of Graves' ophthalmopathy and Graves' hyperthyroidism. General observations from the study: Blood also held most thyroid clonotypes expanded above 0.001 frequency.

RNA transcripts served as template for amplifying TCR beta CDR3 sequences. First-round RT-PCR with HTBI primers preceded a second-round multiplex PCR. TCRdb re-derived calls from the multiplex PCR reads in MiXCR, one entry per CDR3 protein. Of 200,000 to 250,000 distinct CDR3 sequences listed, just under 30% are singletons. The CDR3 is made up of 13 amino acids. Trimming took off 4 bases at V and 9 bases at J, with 13 bases between the two ends. CDR1 and CDR2 (germline): MNHEY, SVGEGT. Many counts were recorded for this clonotype. Its antigen remains unidentified. Patients were diagnosed from clinical symptoms, serum thyroxine, TRAb, thyroid ultrasound and orbital computed tomography. PBMCs were density-gradient isolated from about 9.6 ml fresh blood.

The specimen was peripheral blood. The V call is TRBV6-2 or TRBV6-3, the J call TRBJ1-5; the D is unclear. This clonotype originated in a man between 45 and 60 years old with Graves' ophthalmopathy. This CDR3 is CASSSHVVGPQHF. DNA of the CDR3: TGTGCCAGCAGTTCCCACGTAGTTGGGCCCCAGCATTTT.